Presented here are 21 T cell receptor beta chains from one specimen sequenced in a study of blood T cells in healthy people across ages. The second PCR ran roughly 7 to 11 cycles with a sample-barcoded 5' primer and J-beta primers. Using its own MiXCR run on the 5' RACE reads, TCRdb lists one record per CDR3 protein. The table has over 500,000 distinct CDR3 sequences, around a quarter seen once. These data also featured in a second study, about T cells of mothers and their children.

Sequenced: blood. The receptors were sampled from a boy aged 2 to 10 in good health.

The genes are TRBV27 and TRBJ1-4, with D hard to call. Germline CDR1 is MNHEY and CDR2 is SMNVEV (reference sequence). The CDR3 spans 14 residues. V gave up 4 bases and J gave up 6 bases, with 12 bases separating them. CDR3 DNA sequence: TGTGCCAGCAGTTCTGCTCATCAGTATGAAAAACTGTTTTTT. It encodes CASSSAHQYEKLFF.

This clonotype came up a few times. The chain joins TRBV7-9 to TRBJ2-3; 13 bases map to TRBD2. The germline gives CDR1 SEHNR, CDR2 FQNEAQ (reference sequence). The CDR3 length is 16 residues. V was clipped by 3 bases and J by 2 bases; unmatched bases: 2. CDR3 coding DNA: TGTGCCAGCAGCTTGGGACTAGCGGGGTCCACAGATACGCAGTATTTT. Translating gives CASSLGLAGSTDTQYF.

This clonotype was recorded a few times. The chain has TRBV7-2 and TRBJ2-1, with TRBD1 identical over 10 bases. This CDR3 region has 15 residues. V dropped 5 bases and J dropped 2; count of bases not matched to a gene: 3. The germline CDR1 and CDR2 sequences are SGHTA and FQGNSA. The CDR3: CASSADRGTYNEQFF. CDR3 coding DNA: TGTGCCAGCAGCGCGGACAGGGGGACCTACAATGAGCAGTTCTTC.

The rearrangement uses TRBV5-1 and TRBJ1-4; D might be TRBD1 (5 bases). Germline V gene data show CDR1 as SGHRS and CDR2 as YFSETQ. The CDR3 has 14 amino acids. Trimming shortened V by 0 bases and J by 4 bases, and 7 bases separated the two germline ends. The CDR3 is CASSLEQGNEKLFF. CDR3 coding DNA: TGCGCCAGCAGCTTGGAGCAGGGTAATGAAAAACTGTTTTTT.

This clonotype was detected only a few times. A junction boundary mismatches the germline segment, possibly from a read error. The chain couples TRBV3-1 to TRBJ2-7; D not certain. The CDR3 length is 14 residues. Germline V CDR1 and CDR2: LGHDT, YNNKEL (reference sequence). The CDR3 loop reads CASSPMTNSHEQYF. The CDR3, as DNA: TGTGCCAGCAGCCCCATGACCAACTCCCACGAGCAGTACTTC.

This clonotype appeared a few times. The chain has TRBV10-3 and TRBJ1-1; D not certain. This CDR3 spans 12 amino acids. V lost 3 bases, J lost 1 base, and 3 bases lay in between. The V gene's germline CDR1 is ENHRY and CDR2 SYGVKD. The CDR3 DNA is TGTGCCATCAGTGAACCGAACACTGAAGCTTTCTTT. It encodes CAISEPNTEAFF.

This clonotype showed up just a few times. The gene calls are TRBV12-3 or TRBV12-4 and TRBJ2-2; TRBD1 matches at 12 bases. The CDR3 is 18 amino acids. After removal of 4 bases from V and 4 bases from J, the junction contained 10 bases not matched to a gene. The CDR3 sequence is CASSSESGDRGRTGELFF. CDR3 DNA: TGTGCCAGCAGTTCCGAGTCGGGGGACAGGGGGCGCACCGGGGAGCTGTTTTTT.

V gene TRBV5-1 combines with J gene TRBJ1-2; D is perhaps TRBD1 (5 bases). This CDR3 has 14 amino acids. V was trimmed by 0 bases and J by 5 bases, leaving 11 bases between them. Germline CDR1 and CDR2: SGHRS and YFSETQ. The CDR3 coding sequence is TGCGCCAGCAGCTTGGGAGCAGGGAAGTATGGCTACACCTTC. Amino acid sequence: CASSLGAGKYGYTF.

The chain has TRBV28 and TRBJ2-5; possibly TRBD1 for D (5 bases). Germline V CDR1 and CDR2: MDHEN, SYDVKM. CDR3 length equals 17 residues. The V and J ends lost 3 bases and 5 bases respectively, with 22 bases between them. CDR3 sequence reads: CASSFLAADTEWETQYF. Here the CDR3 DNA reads TGTGCCAGCAGTTTTTTAGCCGCGGACACCGAATGGGAGACCCAGTACTTC.

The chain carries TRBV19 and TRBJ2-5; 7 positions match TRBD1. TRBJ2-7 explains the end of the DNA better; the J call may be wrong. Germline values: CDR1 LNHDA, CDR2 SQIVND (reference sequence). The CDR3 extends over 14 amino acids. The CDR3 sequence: CASSIGTAAYEQYF. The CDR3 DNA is TGTGCCAGTAGTATTGGGACAGCCGCCTACGAGCAGTACTTC.

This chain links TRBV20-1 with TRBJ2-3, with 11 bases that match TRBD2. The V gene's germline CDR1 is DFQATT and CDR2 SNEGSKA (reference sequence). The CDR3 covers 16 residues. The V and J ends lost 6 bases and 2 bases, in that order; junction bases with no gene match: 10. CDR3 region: CSALISSGGTTDTQYF. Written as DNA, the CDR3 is TGCAGTGCCCTAATTTCTAGCGGGGGGACCACAGATACGCAGTATTTT.

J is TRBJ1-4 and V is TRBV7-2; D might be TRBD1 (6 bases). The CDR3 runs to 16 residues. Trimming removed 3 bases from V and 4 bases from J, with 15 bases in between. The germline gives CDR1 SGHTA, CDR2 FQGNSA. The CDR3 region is CASSLGAYDNNEKLFF. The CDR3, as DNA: TGTGCCAGCAGCTTGGGGGCTTATGACAATAATGAAAAACTGTTTTTT.

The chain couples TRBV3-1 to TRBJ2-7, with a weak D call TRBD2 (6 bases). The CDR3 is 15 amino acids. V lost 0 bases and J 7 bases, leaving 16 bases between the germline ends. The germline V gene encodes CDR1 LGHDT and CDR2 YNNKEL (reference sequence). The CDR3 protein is CASSQDWAGPREQYF. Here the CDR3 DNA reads TGTGCCAGCAGCCAAGATTGGGCGGGGCCACGAGAGCAGTACTTC.

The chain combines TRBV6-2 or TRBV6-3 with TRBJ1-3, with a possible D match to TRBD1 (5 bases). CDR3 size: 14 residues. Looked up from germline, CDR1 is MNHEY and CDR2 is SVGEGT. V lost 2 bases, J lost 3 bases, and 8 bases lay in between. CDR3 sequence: CASSYRGDGNTIYF. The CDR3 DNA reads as TGTGCCAGCAGTTACCGGGGCGATGGAAACACCATATATTTT.

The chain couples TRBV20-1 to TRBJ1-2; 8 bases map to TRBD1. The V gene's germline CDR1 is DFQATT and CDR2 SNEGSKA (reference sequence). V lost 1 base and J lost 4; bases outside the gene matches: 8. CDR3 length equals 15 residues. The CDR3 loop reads CSARAETGVVYGYTF. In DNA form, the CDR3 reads TGCAGTGCTAGAGCTGAGACAGGGGTTGTCTATGGCTACACCTTC.

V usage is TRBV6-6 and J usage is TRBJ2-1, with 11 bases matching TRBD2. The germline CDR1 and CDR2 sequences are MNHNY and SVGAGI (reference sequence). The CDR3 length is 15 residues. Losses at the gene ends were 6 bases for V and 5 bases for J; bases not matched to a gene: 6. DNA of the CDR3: TGTGCCAGCAGGCTAGCGGGAGGTCGAGACAATGAGCAGTTCTTC. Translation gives CASRLAGGRDNEQFF.

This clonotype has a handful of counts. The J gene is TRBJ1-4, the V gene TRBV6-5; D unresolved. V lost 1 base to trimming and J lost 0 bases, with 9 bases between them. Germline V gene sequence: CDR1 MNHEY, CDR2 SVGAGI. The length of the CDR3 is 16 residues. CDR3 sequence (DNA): TGTGCCAGCAGTTACTTCCGACGGACAACTAATGAAAAACTGTTTTTT. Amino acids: CASSYFRRTTNEKLFF.

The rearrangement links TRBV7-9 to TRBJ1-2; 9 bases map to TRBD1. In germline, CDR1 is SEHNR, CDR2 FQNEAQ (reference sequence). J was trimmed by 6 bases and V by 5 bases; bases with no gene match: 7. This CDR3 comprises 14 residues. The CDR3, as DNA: TGTGCCAGCAGCCATTCGGACAGGGGCCATGGCTACACCTTC. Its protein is CASSHSDRGHGYTF.

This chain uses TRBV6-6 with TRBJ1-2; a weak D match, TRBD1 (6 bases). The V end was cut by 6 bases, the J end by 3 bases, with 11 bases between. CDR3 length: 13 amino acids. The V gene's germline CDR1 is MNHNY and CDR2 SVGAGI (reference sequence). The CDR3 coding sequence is TGTGCCAGCAGGAGGGGGGTTGACTATGGCTACACCTTC. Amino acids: CASRRGVDYGYTF.

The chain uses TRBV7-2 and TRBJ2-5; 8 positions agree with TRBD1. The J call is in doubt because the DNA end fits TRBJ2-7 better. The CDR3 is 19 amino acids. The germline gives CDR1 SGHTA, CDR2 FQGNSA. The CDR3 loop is CASSLARGYGRTGLYEQYF. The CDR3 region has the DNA TGTGCCAGCAGCTTAGCGCGAGGTTATGGTAGGACAGGGCTCTACGAGCAGTACTTC.

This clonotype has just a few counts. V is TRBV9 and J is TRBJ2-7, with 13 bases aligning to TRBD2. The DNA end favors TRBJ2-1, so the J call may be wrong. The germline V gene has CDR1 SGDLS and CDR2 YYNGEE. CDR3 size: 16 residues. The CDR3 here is CASSTSGRAPGNEQFF. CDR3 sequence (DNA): TGTGCCAGCAGCACTAGCGGGAGGGCCCCTGGCAATGAGCAGTTCTTC.